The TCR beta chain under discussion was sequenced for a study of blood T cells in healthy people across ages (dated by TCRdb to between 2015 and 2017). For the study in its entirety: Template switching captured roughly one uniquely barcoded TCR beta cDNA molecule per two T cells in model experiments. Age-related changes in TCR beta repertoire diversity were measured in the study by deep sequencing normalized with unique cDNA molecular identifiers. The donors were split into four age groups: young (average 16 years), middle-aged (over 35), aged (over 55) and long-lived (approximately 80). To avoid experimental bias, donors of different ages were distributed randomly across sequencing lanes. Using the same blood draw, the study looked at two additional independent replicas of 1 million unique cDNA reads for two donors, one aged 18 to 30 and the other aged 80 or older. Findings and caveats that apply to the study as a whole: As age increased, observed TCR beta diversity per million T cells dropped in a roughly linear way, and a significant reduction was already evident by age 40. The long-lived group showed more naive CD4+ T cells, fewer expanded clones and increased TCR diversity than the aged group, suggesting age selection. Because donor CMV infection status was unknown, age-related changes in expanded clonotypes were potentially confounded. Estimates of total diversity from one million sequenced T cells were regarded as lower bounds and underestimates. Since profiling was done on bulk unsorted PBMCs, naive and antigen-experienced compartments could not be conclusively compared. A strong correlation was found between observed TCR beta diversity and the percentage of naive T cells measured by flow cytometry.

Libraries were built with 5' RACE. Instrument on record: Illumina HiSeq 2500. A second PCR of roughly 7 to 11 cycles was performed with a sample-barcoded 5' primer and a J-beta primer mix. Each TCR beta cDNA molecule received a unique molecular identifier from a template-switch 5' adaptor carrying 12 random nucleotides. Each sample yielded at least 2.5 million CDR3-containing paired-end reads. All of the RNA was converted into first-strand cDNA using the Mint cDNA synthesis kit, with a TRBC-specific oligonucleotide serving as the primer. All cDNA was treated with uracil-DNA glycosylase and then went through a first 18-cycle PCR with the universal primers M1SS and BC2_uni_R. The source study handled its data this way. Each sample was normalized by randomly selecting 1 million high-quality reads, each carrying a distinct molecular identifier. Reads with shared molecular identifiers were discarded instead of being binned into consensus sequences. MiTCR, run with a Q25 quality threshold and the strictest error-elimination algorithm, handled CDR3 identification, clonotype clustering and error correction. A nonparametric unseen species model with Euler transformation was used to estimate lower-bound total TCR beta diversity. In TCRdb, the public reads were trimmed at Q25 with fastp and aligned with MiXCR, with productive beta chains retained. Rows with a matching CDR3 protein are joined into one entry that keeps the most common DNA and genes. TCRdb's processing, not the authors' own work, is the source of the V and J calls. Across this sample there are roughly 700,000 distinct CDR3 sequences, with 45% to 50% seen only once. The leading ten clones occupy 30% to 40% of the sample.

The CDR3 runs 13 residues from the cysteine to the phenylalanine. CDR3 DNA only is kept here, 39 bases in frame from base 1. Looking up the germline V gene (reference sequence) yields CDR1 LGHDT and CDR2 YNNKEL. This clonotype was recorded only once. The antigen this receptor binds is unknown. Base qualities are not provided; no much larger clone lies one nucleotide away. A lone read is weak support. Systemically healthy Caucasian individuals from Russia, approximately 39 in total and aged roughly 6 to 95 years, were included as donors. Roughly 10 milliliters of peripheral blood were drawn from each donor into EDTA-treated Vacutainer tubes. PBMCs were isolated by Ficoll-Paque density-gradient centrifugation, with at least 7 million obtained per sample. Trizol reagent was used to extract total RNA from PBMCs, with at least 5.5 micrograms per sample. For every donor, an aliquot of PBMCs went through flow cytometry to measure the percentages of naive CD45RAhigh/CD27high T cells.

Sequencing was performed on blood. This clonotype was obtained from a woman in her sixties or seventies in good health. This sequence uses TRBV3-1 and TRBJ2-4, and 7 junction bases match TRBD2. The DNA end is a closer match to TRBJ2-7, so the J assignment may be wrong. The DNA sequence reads TGTGCCAGCAGCCGCTCTAGCGGAAGCGAGCAGTACTTC. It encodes CASSRSSGSEQYF.